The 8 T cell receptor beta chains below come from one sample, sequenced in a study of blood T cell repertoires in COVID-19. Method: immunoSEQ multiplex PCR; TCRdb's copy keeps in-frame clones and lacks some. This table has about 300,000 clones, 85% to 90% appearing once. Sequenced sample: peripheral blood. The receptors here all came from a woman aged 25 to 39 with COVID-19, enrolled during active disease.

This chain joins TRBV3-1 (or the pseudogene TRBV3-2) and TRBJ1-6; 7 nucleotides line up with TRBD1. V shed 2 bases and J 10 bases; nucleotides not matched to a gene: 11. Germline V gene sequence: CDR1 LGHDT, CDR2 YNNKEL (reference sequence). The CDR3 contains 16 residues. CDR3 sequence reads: CASSQSLPGGRSPLHF. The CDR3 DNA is TGTGCCAGCAGCCAATCCCTACCAGGGGGGCGATCACCCCTCCACTTT.

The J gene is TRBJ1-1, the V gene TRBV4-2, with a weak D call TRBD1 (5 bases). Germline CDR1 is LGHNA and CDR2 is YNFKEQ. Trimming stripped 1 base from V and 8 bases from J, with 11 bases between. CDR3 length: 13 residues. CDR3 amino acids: CASSQVIGAEAFF. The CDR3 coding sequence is TGTGCCAGCAGCCAAGTCATAGGGGCCGAAGCTTTCTTT.

CDR3 nucleotide sequence: TGTGCCAGCAGTTACTCCGCAGCCCGGGGGGCGGACACTGAAGCTTTCTTT. It yields the protein CASSYSAARGADTEAFF. This sequence joins TRBV6-2 or TRBV6-3 and TRBJ1-1; tentatively, D is TRBD1 (6 bases). The CDR3 contains 17 residues. The germline V gene has CDR1 MNHEY and CDR2 SVGEGT. V lost 0 bases and J lost 3, with 17 bases in between.

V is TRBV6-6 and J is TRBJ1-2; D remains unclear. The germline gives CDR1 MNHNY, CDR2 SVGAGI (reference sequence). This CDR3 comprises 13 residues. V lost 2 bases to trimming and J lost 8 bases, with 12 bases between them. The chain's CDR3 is CASSYGPGGGYTF. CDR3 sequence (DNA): TGTGCCAGCAGTTACGGGCCAGGAGGGGGCTACACCTTC.

In nucleotides, the CDR3 is TGTGCCAGCGGGGGACAGGGGTACACTGAAGCTTTCTTT. Its translation: CASGGQGYTEAFF. The genes are TRBV7-9 and TRBJ1-1; TRBD1 agrees at 10 bases. CDR3 length equals 13 residues. Germline CDR1 and CDR2: SEHNR and FQNEAQ (reference sequence). With 8 bases clipped from V and 3 bases from J, the junction kept 3 bases outside the gene matches.

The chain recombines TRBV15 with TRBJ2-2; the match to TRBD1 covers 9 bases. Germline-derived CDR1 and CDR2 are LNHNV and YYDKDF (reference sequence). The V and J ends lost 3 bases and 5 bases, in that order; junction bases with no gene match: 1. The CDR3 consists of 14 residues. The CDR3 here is CATSRGQGTGELFF. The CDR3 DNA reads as TGTGCCACCAGCAGGGGACAGGGTACCGGGGAGCTGTTTTTT.

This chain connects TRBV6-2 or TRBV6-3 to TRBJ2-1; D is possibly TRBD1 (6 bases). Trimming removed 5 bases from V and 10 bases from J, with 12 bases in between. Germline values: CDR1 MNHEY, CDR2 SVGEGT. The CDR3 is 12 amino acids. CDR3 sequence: CASSRDIGEQFF. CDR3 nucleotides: TGTGCCAGCAGTAGGGACATCGGAGAGCAGTTCTTC.

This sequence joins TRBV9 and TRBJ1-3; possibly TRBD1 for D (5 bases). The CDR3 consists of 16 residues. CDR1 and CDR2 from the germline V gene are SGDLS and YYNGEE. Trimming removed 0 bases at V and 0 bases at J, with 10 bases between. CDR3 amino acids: CASSVGRGSSGNTIYF. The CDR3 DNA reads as TGTGCCAGCAGCGTAGGACGGGGGAGCTCTGGAAACACCATATATTTT.